The present TCR beta chain was sequenced within a study of cytomegalovirus exposure and HLA in healthy donors. Study-wide findings and caveats: Most of the TCR beta V segments (in an earlier analysis) were productive either about 90% or about 30% of the time.

The PCR ran on 60 Vbeta and 13 Jbeta primers. Data came from immunoSEQ multiplex PCR; TCRdb stores just in-frame clones and leaves some out. The table includes roughly 160,000 clones, around 73% detected once. A few counts support this clone. The target antigen is unknown. With 3 bases removed from V and 4 bases from J, the gap between germline ends came to 9 bases. The CDR3 has 13 amino acids. Germline V gives CDR1 ENHRY, CDR2 SYGVKD. The sequenced sample consisted of PBMCs. The chain has TRBV10-3 and TRBJ1-1; possible D gene TRBD1, 5 bases. This TCR derives from a woman between 18 and 30 years old in good health and CMV-seropositive. CDR3 protein: CAISDAGITEAFF. CDR3 nucleotide sequence: TGTGCCATCAGTGACGCAGGGATCACTGAAGCTTTCTTT.